This T cell receptor beta chain was captured by sequencing in a study of human T cells and chemical hapten exposure. Findings and limits, study-wide: Expanded TCRs formed significantly more large CDR3 similarity clusters than controls. DPC sensitization produced no change in TCRs with frequency above 1 in 1000.

Sample time point: patch test 1, 2 weeks after DPC sensitization. Documented treatment: therapeutic diphenylcyclopropenone sensitization with weekly scalp DPC. In germline, CDR1 is MNHEY, CDR2 SMNVEV (reference sequence). The V end lost 6 bases, the J end lost 4 bases, and 16 bases lay between the germline ends. The CDR3 covers 15 residues. Individual cDNA molecules each carried unique molecular identifiers attached by the library. TCRdb fed the RACE reads into MiXCR, producing one record per CDR3 protein. Here the sample spans fewer than 200,000 distinct CDR3 sequences, about 20% being singletons. For this clonotype: What it recognizes is unknown.

The chain joins TRBV27 to TRBJ1-5; perhaps TRBD1 as D (6 bases). The origin of this receptor is a woman in her forties or fifties with alopecia areata. Some clones in this sample may be carry-over from other donors' samples. Sequences were derived from whole blood, sampled in connection with sensitization to the hapten diphenylcyclopropenone (DPC). The DNA for the CDR3 is TGTGCCAGCAGCCTGCTCACAGGGTCGAATCAGCCCCAGCATTTT. Encoded protein: CASSLLTGSNQPQHF.